This T cell receptor (beta chain) was sequenced in a study of human T cells and chemical hapten exposure. Time point defined: patch test 1, 2 weeks after DPC sensitization. Treatment described: therapeutic diphenylcyclopropenone sensitization with weekly scalp DPC. Study results and limitations: Those TCRs sitting above 1 in 1000 frequency stayed the same with DPC sensitization.

TCRdb called the RACE reads again in MiXCR, with one record for every CDR3 protein. Among about 360,000 distinct CDR3 sequences, about 7% were seen once, and the ten largest hold around 8.2%. Germline V gene lookup returns CDR1 SGHDT and CDR2 YYEEEE. Between the trimmed V and J ends, which lost 4 bases and 0 bases, there was a span of 10 bases. This CDR3 spans 14 amino acids. As concerns this clonotype: The antigen remains unidentified.

The source of this sequence is a woman aged 18-29 years with alopecia areata. Some clones in this sample may be carry-over from other donors' samples. V usage is TRBV5-6 and J usage is TRBJ1-1; tentatively, D is TRBD1 (6 bases). Material: whole blood, obtained in connection with sensitization to the hapten diphenylcyclopropenone (DPC). DNA of the CDR3: TGTGCCAGCAGCGGGGACACTTTGAACACTGAAGCTTTCTTT. Protein product: CASSGDTLNTEAFF.